This T cell receptor (beta chain) is drawn from a study of beta chain features in type 1 diabetes. Study-level findings and limits: Possibly, sequencing cDNA over-represented cells that had high TCR expression levels.

V dropped 2 bases and J dropped 7 bases, with 15 bases sitting between them. Germline V gene lookup returns CDR1 SGHTA and CDR2 FQGNSA. The CDR3 runs to 15 residues. Based on CD45RO/CCR7/CD25/CD127/CD95/CD27, CD4+ regulatory, stem cell-like memory, naive and central memory cells were sorted. The study reverse transcribed the entire isolated RNA, so it sequenced expressed TCRB transcripts. TCRdb's table, derived via immunoSEQ multiplex PCR, lists solely in-frame clones and lacks some. Of about 360,000 clones listed, 10% to 15% were seen once; the top ten hold approximately 0.015%. This clone occurred a few times. The antigen is unknown.

Sequenced sample: naive CD4+ T cells from blood. The chain links TRBV7-2 to TRBJ2-4; a weak D match, TRBD1 (5 bases). This TCR came from a man aged 18 to 30 in good health. The CDR3 is CASSLYARKGNIQYF. CDR3 sequence (DNA): TGTGCCAGCAGCTTATACGCTCGAAAGGGGAACATTCAGTACTTC.